The 10 T cell receptor beta chains below come from one sample, sequenced in a study of blood T cells in healthy people across ages. Alongside a J-beta primer mix, a sample-barcoded 5' primer served in a second PCR lasting about 7 to 11 cycles. In TCRdb, the 5' RACE reads were re-called with MiXCR into one record per CDR3 protein. The table lists around 1,800,000 distinct CDR3 sequences, around 40% of them singletons. Sequencing was performed on blood. The receptors stem from a human donor in good health.

This clonotype has more than one count but fewer than ten. This chain links TRBV7-9 with TRBJ2-2; D is unresolved. Trimming took off 1 base at V and 6 bases at J, with 9 bases between the two ends. Germline V lookup: CDR1 SEHNR, CDR2 FQNEAQ (reference sequence). The CDR3 has 14 residues. In nucleotides, the CDR3 is TGTGCCAGCAGCTTAGTATTCAAACCCGGGGAGCTGTTTTTT. Its protein product is CASSLVFKPGELFF.

The chain carries TRBV11-2 and TRBJ1-2; D is possibly TRBD1 (5 bases). V dropped 3 bases and J dropped 5 bases, with 16 bases sitting between them. The germline V gene has CDR1 SGHAT and CDR2 FQNNGV. The CDR3 loop spans 15 amino acids. The CDR3 spells CASSLSAGMAYGYTF. The CDR3 DNA is TGTGCCAGCAGCTTGAGCGCAGGGATGGCTTATGGCTACACCTTC. Full variable domain (remainder filled in from reference TRBV11-2 and TRBJ1-2): EAGVAQSPRYKIIEKRQSVAFWCNPISGHATLYWYQQILGQGPKLLIQFQNNGVVDDSQLPKDRFSAERLKGVDSTLKIQPAKLEDSAVYLCASSLSAGMAYGYTFGSGTRLTVV.

This clonotype was seen a few times. This sequence joins TRBV7-2 and TRBJ2-3; D is possibly TRBD1 (6 bases). The V end lost 5 bases, the J end lost 3 bases, and 15 bases lay between the germline ends. CDR3 size: 15 residues. CDR1 and CDR2 (germline): SGHTA, FQGNSA. CDR3 in amino acids: CASSTGNLRTDTQYF. The CDR3 bases are TGTGCCAGCAGCACAGGGAATCTAAGGACAGATACGCAGTATTTT.

This clonotype has more than one count but fewer than ten. This rearrangement joins TRBV4-2 to TRBJ1-2; weak D call: TRBD1 (5 bases). The CDR3 length is 14 residues. CDR1 LGHNA and CDR2 YNFKEQ come from the germline V gene. V was shortened by 2 bases and J by 6 bases, with 13 bases between the two germline ends. The chain's CDR3 is CASSQQGLYDGYTF. In DNA, the CDR3 is TGTGCCAGCAGCCAACAGGGTTTGTACGATGGCTACACCTTC.

The CDR3 spells CASSLLGVTYHGYTF. CDR3 DNA: TGTGCCAGCAGCTTACTCGGAGTAACATATCATGGCTACACCTTC. The chain has TRBV7-8 and TRBJ1-2; D remains unclear. V was cut by 2 bases and J by 6 bases, with 16 bases left in between. Germline CDR1 SGHVS, CDR2 FQNEAQ. The length of the CDR3 is 15 residues. The variable domain in full, with the rest retrieved from reference TRBV7-8 and TRBJ1-2, is GAGVSQSPRYKVAKRGQDVALRCDPISGHVSLFWYQQALGQGPEFLTYFQNEAQLDKSGLPSDRFFAERPEGSVSTLKIQRTQQEDSAVYLCASSLLGVTYHGYTFGSGTRLTVV.

There are a few counts of this clonotype. This chain links TRBV7-2 with TRBJ2-1; D may be TRBD2 (6 bases). The V gene's germline CDR1 is SGHTA and CDR2 FQGNSA. Trimming took 5 bases from V and 11 from J, leaving 13 bases between them. The CDR3 consists of 12 residues. This CDR3 is CASSLLALKQFF. The CDR3 DNA is TGTGCCAGCAGCCTCCTAGCGTTGAAGCAGTTCTTC.

The chain recombines TRBV29-1 with TRBJ2-1; a possible D gene is TRBD1 (6 bases). V was cut by 4 bases and J by 11 bases, with 18 bases left in between. The CDR3 contains 13 residues. Germline CDR1 is SQVTM and CDR2 is ANQGSEA. CDR3 nucleotide sequence: TGCAGCGTTGCACTCACAGGGATTTGGAAGCAGTTCTTC. Protein product: CSVALTGIWKQFF.

The genes are TRBV7-9 and TRBJ2-7; 10 bases are shared with TRBD1. V was clipped by 4 bases and J by 3 bases; unmatched bases: 9. Germline-derived CDR1 and CDR2 are SEHNR and FQNEAQ (reference sequence). The CDR3 loop spans 16 amino acids. CDR3 amino acids: CASSSPRQGAYYEQYF. CDR3 nucleotides: TGTGCCAGCAGCTCCCCGCGACAGGGGGCTTACTACGAGCAGTACTTC.

The CDR3 reads CSASRRGQPQHF. DNA for the CDR3: TGCAGTGCCAGTCGCCGGGGTCAGCCCCAGCATTTT. V and J are TRBV20-1 and TRBJ1-5; no firm D call. CDR1 is DFQATT and CDR2 is SNEGSKA in the germline V gene (reference sequence). V shed 6 bases and J shed 6 bases, with 12 bases lying between them. This CDR3 has 12 amino acids.

The V call is TRBV28, the J call TRBJ2-1; 8 nucleotides match TRBD2. The CDR3 covers 14 residues. V was pared by 8 bases and J by 4 bases, with 7 bases of the junction left unmatched. The V gene's germline CDR1 is MDHEN and CDR2 SYDVKM. The CDR3 coding sequence is TGTGCCAGCGTCCCCGGGGGGGCTTACAATGAGCAGTTCTTC. This codes for CASVPGGAYNEQFF.